The 15 T cell receptor beta chains in this list originate from one sample, sequenced in a study of OX40 agonist ivuxolimab in advanced cancers. Generated by immunoSEQ multiplex PCR, the TCRdb table keeps only in-frame clones and is missing some. The table lists about 91,000 clones, 86% of them singletons. The sample consisted of CD4+ or CD8+ T cells sorted from blood, taken in a trial of the OX40 agonist ivuxolimab. The receptor source for this set is an adult with an advanced solid tumor such as melanoma, head and neck, liver or kidney cancer.

This clone was counted once. The V gene is TRBV5-1, the J gene TRBJ2-1, with TRBD2 identical over 11 bases. CDR3 length: 15 amino acids. Trimming took 4 bases from V and 8 from J; bases not matched to a gene: 8. Germline assignment: CDR1 SGHRS and CDR2 YFSETQ. The CDR3 here is CASSTNSGRAYEQFF. CDR3 DNA sequence: TGCGCCAGCAGCACCAATAGCGGGAGGGCCTATGAGCAGTTCTTC. The whole variable domain, filled in from reference TRBV5-1 and TRBJ2-1, reads KAGVTQTPRYLIKTRGQQVTLSCSPISGHRSVSWYQQTPGQGLQFLFEYFSETQRNKGNFPGRFSGRQFSNSRSEMNVSTLELGDSALYLCASSTNSGRAYEQFFGPGTRLTVL.

The chain combines TRBV11-2 with TRBJ2-1, with a tentative D call TRBD2 (6 bases). There are 16 residues in the CDR3. The germline V gene has CDR1 SGHAT and CDR2 FQNNGV. V was pared by 1 base and J by 4 bases, with 14 bases between. The CDR3 sequence: CASSLGGASVYNEQFF. CDR3 DNA: TGTGCCAGCAGCTTAGGTGGGGCTAGCGTATACAATGAGCAGTTCTTC.

The genes are TRBV6-5 and TRBJ2-7; 7 bases align to TRBD1. The CDR3 loop spans 14 amino acids. Germline V gene data show CDR1 as MNHEY and CDR2 as SVGAGI. After removal of 6 bases from V and 2 bases from J, the junction contained 7 bases not matched to a gene. This CDR3 reads CASSSGTETYEQYF. CDR3 in DNA: TGTGCCAGCAGCTCCGGGACAGAAACCTACGAGCAGTACTTC.

The V call is TRBV30, the J call TRBJ2-1; TRBD1 agrees at 8 bases. The CDR3 extends over 13 amino acids. The germline V gene encodes CDR1 GTSNPN and CDR2 SVGIG (reference sequence). V trimming: 3 bases; J trimming: 6 bases; junction bases outside the gene matches: 4. The CDR3 nucleotides are TGTGCCTGGAGAGGACAGGGCCCCAATGAGCAGTTCTTC. Translation: CAWRGQGPNEQFF.

V gene TRBV25-1 combines with J gene TRBJ2-7; the D gene is possibly TRBD1 (5 bases). The V gene's germline CDR1 is MGHDK and CDR2 SYGVNS. The CDR3 runs 13 residues. Trimming left V 3 bases short and J 3 bases short, with 9 bases between. The CDR3 spells CASSEGLDYEQYF. The CDR3 DNA reads TGTGCCAGCAGTGAGGGGCTTGACTACGAGCAGTACTTC.

The rearrangement joins TRBV11-2 to TRBJ2-1; 15 bases align to TRBD2. V was clipped by 5 bases and J by 10 bases; unmatched bases: 3. Per germline, CDR1 SGHAT and CDR2 FQNNGV. The CDR3 totals 14 residues. In nucleotides, the CDR3 is TGTGCCAGCAGCCCTGGGACTAGCGGGGGGGAGCAGTTCTTC. Translating it yields CASSPGTSGGEQFF.

The CDR3, as DNA: TGTGCCAGCAGCTTAAATCCAGGGGATAGGTGGACAGATACGCAGTATTTT. Translated: CASSLNPGDRWTDTQYF. The chain recombines TRBV7-3 with TRBJ2-3; D perhaps matches TRBD1 (6 bases). Trimming cost V 1 base and J 3 bases, with 17 bases left between them. The CDR3 has 17 amino acids. The germline V gene has CDR1 SGHTA and CDR2 FQGTGA.

The chain recombines TRBV5-1 with TRBJ2-6; 9 positions agree with TRBD1. The ends lost 0 bases at V and 0 bases at J; junction bases unmatched: 4. CDR3 length: 18 amino acids. Germline CDR1 and CDR2: SGHRS and YFSETQ. CDR3 DNA sequence: TGCGCCAGCAGCTTGGGGGACAGGGCTTCCTCTGGGGCCAACGTCCTGACTTTC. Protein product: CASSLGDRASSGANVLTF.

This clone appeared a few times. This chain uses TRBV6-1 with TRBJ2-2; tentatively, D is TRBD1 or TRBD2 (5 bases each). V was cut by 8 bases and J by 0 bases, with 10 bases left in between. The CDR3 has 14 residues. Per the germline V gene, CDR1 is MNHNS and CDR2 is SASEGT. The CDR3 reads CASGRGANTGELFF. In DNA form, the CDR3 reads TGTGCCAGCGGCCGAGGGGCGAACACCGGGGAGCTGTTTTTT.

V is TRBV7-8 and J is TRBJ1-6, with D possibly being TRBD1 (5 bases). There are 16 residues in the CDR3. Germline lookup yields CDR1 SGHVS and CDR2 FQNEAQ. V lost 5 bases and J 3 bases, leaving 14 bases between the germline ends. CDR3 nucleotides: TGTGCCAGCAGCGGGAGGGGCGCCGACTATAATTCACCCCTCCACTTT. Protein: CASSGRGADYNSPLHF. Combining the CDR3 with reference TRBV7-8 and TRBJ1-6 gives the whole variable domain GAGVSQSPRYKVAKRGQDVALRCDPISGHVSLFWYQQALGQGPEFLTYFQNEAQLDKSGLPSDRFFAERPEGSVSTLKIQRTQQEDSAVYLCASSGRGADYNSPLHFGNGTRLTVT.

This chain links TRBV4-1 with TRBJ2-1, with 10 bases lining up with TRBD2. Germline V gene data show CDR1 as MGHRA and CDR2 as YSYEKL. The CDR3 is made up of 18 amino acids. After removal of 4 bases from V and 9 bases from J, the junction contained 18 bases not matched to a gene. The CDR3 nucleotides read TGCGCCAGCAGCCCACGGGGGCAGCCTAGCGGGAGTTCGGGTGAGCAGTTCTTC. Its protein product is CASSPRGQPSGSSGEQFF.

The rearrangement joins TRBV6-1 to TRBJ2-3; 10 nucleotides match TRBD1. V lost 6 bases and J lost 2; bases outside the gene matches: 5. The CDR3 is made up of 15 amino acids. CDR1 and CDR2 (germline): MNHNS, SASEGT. CDR3 residues: CASRTGQGVTDTQYF. DNA of the CDR3: TGTGCCAGCAGGACTGGACAGGGGGTCACAGATACGCAGTATTTT.

The chain uses TRBV7-2 and TRBJ1-1; D is undetermined. The CDR3 covers 13 residues. Trimming removed 2 bases at V and 3 bases at J, with 7 bases between. Germline V gene sequence: CDR1 SGHTA, CDR2 FQGNSA. CDR3 protein: CASSLRHHTEAFF. DNA of the CDR3: TGTGCCAGCAGCTTAAGGCACCACACTGAAGCTTTCTTT.

The chain links TRBV5-1 to TRBJ1-2, with TRBD1 matching 8 bases. This CDR3 is built from 15 residues. Losses at the gene ends were 0 bases for V and 4 bases for J; bases not matched to a gene: 5. Per the germline V gene, CDR1 is SGHRS and CDR2 is YFSETQ. The CDR3 loop is CASSLGDRSSYGYTF. The DNA for the CDR3 is TGCGCCAGCAGCTTGGGGGACAGGTCTTCCTATGGCTACACCTTC.

V gene TRBV11-2 combines with J gene TRBJ2-1; 11 nucleotides align to TRBD2. Germline CDR1 is SGHAT and CDR2 is FQNNGV. CDR3 length: 15 amino acids. With V trimmed by 3 bases and J by 7 bases, 5 bases remained unmatched. Here the CDR3 reads CASSFLAGGSNEQFF. DNA of the CDR3: TGTGCCAGCAGCTTCCTAGCGGGAGGTTCAAATGAGCAGTTCTTC.